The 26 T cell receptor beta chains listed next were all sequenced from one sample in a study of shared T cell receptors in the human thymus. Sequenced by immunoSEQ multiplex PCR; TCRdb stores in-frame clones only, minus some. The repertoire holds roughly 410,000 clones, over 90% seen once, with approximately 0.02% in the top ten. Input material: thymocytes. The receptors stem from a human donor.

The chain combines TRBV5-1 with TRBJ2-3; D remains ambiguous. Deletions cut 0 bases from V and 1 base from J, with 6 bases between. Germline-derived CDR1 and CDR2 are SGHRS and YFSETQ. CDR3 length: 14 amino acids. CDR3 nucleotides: TGCGCCAGCAGCTTGGAGGTAGGCACAGATACGCAGTATTTT. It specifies CASSLEVGTDTQYF. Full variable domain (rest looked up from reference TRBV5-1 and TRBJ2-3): KAGVTQTPRYLIKTRGQQVTLSCSPISGHRSVSWYQQTPGQGLQFLFEYFSETQRNKGNFPGRFSGRQFSNSRSEMNVSTLELGDSALYLCASSLEVGTDTQYFGPGTRLTVL.

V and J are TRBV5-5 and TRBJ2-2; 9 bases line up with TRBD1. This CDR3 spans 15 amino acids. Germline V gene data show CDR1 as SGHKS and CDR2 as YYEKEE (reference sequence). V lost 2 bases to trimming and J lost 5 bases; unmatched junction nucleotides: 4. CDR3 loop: CASSLRTGVTGELFF. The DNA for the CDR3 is TGTGCCAGCAGCTTAAGGACAGGGGTAACCGGGGAGCTGTTTTTT.

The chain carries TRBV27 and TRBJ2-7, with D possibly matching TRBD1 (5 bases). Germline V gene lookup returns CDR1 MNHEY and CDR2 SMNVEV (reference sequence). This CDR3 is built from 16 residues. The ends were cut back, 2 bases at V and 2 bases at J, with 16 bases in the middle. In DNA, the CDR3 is TGTGCCAGCAGTTTAGGACACCGGACGGACCCCTACGAGCAGTACTTC. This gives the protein CASSLGHRTDPYEQYF.

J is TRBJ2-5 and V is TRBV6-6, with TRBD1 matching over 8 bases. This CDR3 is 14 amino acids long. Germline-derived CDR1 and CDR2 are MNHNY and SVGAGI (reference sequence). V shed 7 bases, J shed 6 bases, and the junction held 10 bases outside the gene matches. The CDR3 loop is CASTPGQVGKTQYF. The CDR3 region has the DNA TGTGCCAGCACCCCGGGACAGGTGGGGAAGACCCAGTACTTC.

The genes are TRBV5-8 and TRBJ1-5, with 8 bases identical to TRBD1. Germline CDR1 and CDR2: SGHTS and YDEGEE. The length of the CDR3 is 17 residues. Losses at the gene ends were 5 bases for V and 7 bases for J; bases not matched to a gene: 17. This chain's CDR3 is CASSLRQGPRVWQPQHF. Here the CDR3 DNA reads TGTGCCAGCAGTTTACGACAGGGGCCCCGGGTGTGGCAGCCCCAGCATTTT.

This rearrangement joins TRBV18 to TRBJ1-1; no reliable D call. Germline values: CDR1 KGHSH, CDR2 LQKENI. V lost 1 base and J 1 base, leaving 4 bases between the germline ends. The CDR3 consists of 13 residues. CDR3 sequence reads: CASSPLSNTEAFF. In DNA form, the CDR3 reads TGTGCCAGCTCACCACTATCGAACACTGAAGCTTTCTTT.

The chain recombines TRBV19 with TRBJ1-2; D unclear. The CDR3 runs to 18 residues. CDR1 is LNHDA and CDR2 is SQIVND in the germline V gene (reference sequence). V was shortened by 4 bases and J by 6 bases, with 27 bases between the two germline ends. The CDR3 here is CASSKPSFMPAVRHGYTF. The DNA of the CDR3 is TGTGCCAGTAGTAAGCCGAGTTTTATGCCAGCGGTCAGGCATGGCTACACCTTC.

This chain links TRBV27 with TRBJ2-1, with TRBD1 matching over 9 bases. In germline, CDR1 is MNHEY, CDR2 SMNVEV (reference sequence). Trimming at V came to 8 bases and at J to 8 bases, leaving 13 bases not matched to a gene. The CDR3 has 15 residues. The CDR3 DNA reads TGTGCCAGCGCCGAGTGGGACAGGGCTGGGGATGAGCAGTTCTTC. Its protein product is CASAEWDRAGDEQFF.

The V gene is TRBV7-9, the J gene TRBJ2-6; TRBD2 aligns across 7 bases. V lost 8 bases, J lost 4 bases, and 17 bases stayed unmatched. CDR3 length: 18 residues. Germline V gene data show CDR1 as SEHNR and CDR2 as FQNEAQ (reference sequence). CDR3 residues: CASPLGSGHAPGANVLTF. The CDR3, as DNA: TGTGCCAGCCCCTTGGGTAGCGGGCATGCCCCCGGGGCCAACGTCCTGACTTTC.

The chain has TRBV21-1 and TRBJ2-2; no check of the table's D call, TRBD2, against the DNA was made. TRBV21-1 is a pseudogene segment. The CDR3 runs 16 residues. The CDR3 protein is CASTLPDLRGTGELFF. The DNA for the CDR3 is TGTGCCAGCACCTTGCCCGACCTGCGGGGGACCGGGGAGCTGTTTTTT.

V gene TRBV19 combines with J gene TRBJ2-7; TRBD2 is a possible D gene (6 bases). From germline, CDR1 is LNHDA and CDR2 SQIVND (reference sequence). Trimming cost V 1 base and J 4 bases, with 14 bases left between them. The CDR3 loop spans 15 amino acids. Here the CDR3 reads CASSIGQEGMYEQYF. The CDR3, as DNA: TGTGCCAGTAGTATAGGGCAGGAGGGGATGTACGAGCAGTACTTC. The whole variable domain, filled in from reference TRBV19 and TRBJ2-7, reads DGGITQSPKYLFRKEGQNVTLSCEQNLNHDAMYWYRQDPGQGLRLIYYSQIVNDFQKGDIAEGYSVSREKKESFPLTVTSAQKNPTAFYLCASSIGQEGMYEQYFGPGTRLTVT.

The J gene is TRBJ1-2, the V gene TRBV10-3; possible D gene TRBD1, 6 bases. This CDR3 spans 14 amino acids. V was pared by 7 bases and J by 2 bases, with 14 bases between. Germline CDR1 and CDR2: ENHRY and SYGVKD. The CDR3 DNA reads TGTGCCATCAATTGGACAGAGAGAAACTATGGCTACACCTTC. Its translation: CAINWTERNYGYTF.

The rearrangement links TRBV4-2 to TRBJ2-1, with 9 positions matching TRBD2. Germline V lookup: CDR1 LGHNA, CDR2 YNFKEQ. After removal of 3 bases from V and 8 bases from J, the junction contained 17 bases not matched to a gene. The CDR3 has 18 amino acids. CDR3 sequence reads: CASSHTSGKREAGHEQFF. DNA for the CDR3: TGTGCCAGCAGCCATACCTCAGGGAAGCGGGAGGCTGGACATGAGCAGTTCTTC.

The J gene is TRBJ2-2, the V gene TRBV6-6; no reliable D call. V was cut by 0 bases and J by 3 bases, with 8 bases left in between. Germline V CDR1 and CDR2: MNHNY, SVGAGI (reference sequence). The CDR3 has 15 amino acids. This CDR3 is CASSYSTGHTGELFF. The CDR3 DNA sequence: TGTGCCAGCAGTTACTCGACCGGACACACCGGGGAGCTGTTTTTT.

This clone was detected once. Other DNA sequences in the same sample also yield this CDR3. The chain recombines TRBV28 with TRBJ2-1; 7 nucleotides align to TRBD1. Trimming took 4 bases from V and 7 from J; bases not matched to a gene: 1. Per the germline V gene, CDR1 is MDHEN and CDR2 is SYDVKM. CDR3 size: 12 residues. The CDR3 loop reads CASSSQGNEQFF. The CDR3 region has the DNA TGTGCCAGCAGTTCACAGGGGAATGAGCAGTTCTTC. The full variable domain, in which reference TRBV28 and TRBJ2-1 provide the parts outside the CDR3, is DVKVTQSSRYLVKRTGEKVFLECVQDMDHENMFWYRQDPGLGLRLIYFSYDVKMKEKGDIPEGYSVSREKKERFSLILESASTNQTSMYLCASSSQGNEQFFGPGTRLTVL.

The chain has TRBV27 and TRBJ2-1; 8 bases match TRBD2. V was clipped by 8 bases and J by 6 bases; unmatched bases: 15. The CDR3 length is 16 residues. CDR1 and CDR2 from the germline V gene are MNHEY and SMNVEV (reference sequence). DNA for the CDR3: TGTGCCAGCGGCCGGCGGGCGGGAGGTACACTCAATGAGCAGTTCTTC. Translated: CASGRRAGGTLNEQFF.

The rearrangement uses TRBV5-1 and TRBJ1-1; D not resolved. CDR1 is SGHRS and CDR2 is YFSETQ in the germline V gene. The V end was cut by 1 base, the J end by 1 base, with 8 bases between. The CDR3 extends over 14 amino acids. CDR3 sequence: CASSLSEANTEAFF. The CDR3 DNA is TGCGCCAGCAGCTTGTCTGAGGCGAACACTGAAGCTTTCTTT.

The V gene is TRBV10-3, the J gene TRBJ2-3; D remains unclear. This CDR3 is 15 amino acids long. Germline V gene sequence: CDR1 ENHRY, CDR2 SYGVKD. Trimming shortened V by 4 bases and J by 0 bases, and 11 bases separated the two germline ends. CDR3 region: CAISVEFSSTDTQYF. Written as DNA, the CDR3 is TGTGCCATCAGTGTAGAGTTCTCTAGCACAGATACGCAGTATTTT.

DNA for the CDR3: TGTGCCAGCAGCTTCGAAGCTGAAGCTTTCTTT. This translates into CASSFEAEAFF. The chain links TRBV11-2 to TRBJ1-1; D unresolved. This CDR3 region has 11 residues. Between the trimmed V and J ends, which lost 3 bases and 6 bases, there was a span of 5 bases. Per germline, CDR1 SGHAT and CDR2 FQNNGV.

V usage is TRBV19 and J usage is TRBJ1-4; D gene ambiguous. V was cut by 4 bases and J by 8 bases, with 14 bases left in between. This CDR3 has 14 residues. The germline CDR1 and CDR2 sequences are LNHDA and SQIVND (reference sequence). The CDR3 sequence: CASSTPRAREKLFF. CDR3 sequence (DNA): TGTGCCAGTAGTACCCCGAGGGCACGGGAAAAACTGTTTTTT.

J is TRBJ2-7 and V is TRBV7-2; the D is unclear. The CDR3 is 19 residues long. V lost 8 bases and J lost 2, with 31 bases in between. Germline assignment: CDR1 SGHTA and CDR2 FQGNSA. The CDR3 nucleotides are TGTGCCAGCTTGCCCCGTCCCCTTTATAGCAGCCTTACTCCCTACGAGCAGTACTTC. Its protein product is CASLPRPLYSSLTPYEQYF. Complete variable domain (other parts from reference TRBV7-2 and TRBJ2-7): GAGVSQSPSNKVTEKGKDVELRCDPISGHTALYWYRQSLGQGLEFLIYFQGNSAPDKSGLPSDRFSAERTGGSVSTLTIQRTQQEDSAVYLCASLPRPLYSSLTPYEQYFGPGTRLTVT.

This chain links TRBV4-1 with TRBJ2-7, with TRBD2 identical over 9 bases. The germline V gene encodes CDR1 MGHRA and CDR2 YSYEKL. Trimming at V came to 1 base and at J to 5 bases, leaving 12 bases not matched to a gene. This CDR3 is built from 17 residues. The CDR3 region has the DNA TGCGCCAGCAGCCAAGTGCCCGTAGCGGGAGTTGGGAACGAGCAGTACTTC. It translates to CASSQVPVAGVGNEQYF.

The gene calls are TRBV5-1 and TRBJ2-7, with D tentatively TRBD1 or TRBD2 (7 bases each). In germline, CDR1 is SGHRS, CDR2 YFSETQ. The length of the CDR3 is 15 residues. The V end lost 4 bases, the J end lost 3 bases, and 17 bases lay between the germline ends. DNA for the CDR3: TGCGCCAGCAGCAACACAGGGGAGGGGTACTACGAGCAGTACTTC. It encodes CASSNTGEGYYEQYF.

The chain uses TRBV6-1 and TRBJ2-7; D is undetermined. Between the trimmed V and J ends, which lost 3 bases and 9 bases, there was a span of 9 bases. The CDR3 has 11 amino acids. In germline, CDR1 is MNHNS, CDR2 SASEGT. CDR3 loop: CASSDGWGQYF. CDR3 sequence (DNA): TGTGCCAGCAGTGACGGGTGGGGGCAGTACTTC.

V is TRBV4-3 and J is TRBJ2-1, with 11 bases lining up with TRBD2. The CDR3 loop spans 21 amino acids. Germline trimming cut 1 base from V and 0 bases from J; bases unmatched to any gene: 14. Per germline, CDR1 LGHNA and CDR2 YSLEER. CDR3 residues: CASSQGSRLAGGPSSYNEQFF. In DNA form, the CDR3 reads TGCGCCAGCAGCCAAGGATCTAGGCTAGCGGGGGGACCAAGCTCCTACAATGAGCAGTTCTTC.

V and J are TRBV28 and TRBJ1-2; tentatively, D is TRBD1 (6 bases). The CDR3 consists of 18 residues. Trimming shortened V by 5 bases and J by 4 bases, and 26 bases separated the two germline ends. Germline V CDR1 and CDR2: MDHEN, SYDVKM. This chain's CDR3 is CASSPLPTLLQGVYGYTF. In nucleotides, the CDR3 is TGTGCCAGCAGTCCCCTTCCAACCCTATTACAGGGCGTCTATGGCTACACCTTC.